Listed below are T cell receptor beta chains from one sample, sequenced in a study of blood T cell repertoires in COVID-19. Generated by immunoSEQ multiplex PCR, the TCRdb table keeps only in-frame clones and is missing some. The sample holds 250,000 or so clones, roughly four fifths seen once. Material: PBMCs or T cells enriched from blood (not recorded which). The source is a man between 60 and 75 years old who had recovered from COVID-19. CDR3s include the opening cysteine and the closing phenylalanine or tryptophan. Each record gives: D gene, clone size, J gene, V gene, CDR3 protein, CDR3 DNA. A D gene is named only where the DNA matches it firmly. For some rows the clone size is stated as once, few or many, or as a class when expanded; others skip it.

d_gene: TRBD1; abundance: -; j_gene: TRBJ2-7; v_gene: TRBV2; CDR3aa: CASRGTGEYEQYF; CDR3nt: TGTGCCAGCAGAGGGACAGGGGAATACGAGCAGTACTTC
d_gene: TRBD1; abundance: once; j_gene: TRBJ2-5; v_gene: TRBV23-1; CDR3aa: CASRSTGEETQYF; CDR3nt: TGCGCCAGCAGATCGACAGGGGAAGAGACCCAGTACTTC
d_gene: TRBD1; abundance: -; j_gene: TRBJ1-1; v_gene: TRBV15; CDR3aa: CATSRGGRGRGTEAFF; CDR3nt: TGTGCCACCAGCAGAGGAGGCAGGGGGCGGGGGACTGAAGCTTTCTTT
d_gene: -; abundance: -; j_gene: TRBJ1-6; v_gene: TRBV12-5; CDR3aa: CASGLVLGYEPKGNSPLHF; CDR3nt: TGTGCTAGTGGTTTGGTACTAGGATATGAGCCAAAGGGAAATTCACCCCTCCACTTT
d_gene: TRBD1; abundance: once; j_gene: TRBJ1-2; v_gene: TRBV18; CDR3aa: CASSPGTGRRYGYTF; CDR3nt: TGTGCCAGCTCACCGGGGACAGGGAGGCGGTATGGCTACACCTTC
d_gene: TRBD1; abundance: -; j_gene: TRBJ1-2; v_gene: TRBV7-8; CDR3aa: CASSLDRGDRGYTF; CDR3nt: TGTGCCAGCAGCTTGGACAGGGGGGATCGTGGCTACACCTTC
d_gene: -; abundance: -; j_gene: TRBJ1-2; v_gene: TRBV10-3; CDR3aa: CAISGTGSDGYTF; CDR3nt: TGTGCCATCAGTGGAACAGGGTCGGATGGCTACACCTTC
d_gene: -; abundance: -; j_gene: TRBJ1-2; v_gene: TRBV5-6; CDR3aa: CASSPDSGVYGYTF; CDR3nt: TGTGCCAGCAGCCCGGACAGCGGCGTCTATGGCTACACCTTC
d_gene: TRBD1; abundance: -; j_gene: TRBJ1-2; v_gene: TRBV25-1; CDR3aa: CASRGQASYGYTF; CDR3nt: TGTGCCAGCAGAGGACAGGCTAGCTATGGCTACACCTTC
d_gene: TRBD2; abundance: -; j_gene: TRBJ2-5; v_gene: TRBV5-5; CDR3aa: CASAGGPGSQETQYF; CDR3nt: TGTGCCAGCGCGGGGGGACCCGGTTCCCAAGAGACCCAGTACTTC
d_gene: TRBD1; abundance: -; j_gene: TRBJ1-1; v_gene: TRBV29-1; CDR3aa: CSVATGGLGNTEAFF; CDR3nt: TGCAGCGTCGCAACAGGGGGCTTGGGGAACACTGAAGCTTTCTTT
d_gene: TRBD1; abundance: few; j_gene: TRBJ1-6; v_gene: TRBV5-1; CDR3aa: CASSLAGQTSSYNSPLHF; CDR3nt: TGCGCCAGCAGCTTGGCGGGACAGACGAGCTCCTATAATTCACCCCTCCACTTT
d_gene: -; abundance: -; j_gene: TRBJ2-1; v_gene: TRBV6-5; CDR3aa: CASSYPSTSSYNEQFF; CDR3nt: TGTGCCAGCAGTTACCCCTCGACTAGCTCCTACAATGAGCAGTTCTTC
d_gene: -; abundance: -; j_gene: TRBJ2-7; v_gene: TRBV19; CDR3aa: CATNKQGSYEQYF; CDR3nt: TGTGCCACTAACAAACAGGGCTCCTACGAGCAGTACTTC
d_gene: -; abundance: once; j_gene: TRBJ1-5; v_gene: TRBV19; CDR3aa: CASTLGKLSGQPQHF; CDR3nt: TGTGCCAGTACCCTAGGAAAGCTTAGTGGTCAGCCCCAGCATTTT
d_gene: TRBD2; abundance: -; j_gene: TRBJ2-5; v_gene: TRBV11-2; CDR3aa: CASSKTSGGWETQYF; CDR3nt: TGTGCCAGCAGCAAGACTAGCGGGGGATGGGAGACCCAGTACTTC
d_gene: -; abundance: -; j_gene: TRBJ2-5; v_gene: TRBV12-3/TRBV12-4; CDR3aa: CASSFDQETQYF; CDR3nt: TGTGCCAGCAGTTTCGACCAAGAGACCCAGTACTTC
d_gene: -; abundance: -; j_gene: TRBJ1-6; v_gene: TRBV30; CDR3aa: CAWSPNRDSPLHF; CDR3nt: TGTGCCTGGAGTCCAAACAGGGATTCACCCCTCCACTTT
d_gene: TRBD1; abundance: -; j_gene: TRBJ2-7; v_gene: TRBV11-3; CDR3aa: CASSLGDRVNSYEQYF; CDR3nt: TGTGCCAGCAGCTTAGGCGACAGGGTGAATTCTTACGAGCAGTACTTC
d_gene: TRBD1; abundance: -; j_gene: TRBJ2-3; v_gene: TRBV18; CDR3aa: CASSPGQGPSTDTQYF; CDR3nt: TGTGCCAGCTCACCGGGACAGGGGCCTAGCACAGATACGCAGTATTTT
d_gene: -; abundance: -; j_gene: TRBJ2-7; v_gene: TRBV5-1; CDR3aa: CASSLSTSFHEQYF; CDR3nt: TGCGCCAGCAGCCTATCAACTAGTTTTCACGAGCAGTACTTC
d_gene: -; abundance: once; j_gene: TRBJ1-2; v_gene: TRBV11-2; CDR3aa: CASSSRTALYGYTF; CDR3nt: TGTGCCAGCAGCTCCCGGACAGCCTTATATGGCTACACCTTC
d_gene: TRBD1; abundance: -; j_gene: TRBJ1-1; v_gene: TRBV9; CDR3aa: CASSPDLGQGREAFF; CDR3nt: TGTGCCAGCAGCCCAGATCTAGGACAGGGAAGAGAAGCTTTCTTT
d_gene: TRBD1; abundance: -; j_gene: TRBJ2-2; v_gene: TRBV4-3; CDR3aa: CASSQDLPGGANTGELFF; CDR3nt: TGCGCCAGCAGCCAAGATCTTCCAGGGGGCGCGAACACCGGGGAGCTGTTTTTT
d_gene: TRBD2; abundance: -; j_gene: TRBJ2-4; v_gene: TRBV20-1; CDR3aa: CSASPSFILAGSKNIQYF; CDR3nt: TGCAGTGCTAGTCCCTCCTTTATCCTAGCGGGGTCGAAAAACATTCAGTACTTC